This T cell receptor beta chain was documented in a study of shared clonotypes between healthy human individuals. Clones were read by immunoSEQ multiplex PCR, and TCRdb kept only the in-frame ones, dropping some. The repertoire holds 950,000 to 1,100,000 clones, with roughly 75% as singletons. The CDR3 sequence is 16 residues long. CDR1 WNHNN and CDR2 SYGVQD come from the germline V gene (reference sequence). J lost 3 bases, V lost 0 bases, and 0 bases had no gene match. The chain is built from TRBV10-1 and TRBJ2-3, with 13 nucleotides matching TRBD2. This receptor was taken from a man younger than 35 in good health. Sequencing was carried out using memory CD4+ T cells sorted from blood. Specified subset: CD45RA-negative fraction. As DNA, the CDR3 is TGCGCCAGCAGTGAGTCGACTAGCGGGGGGACAGATACGCAGTATTTT. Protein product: CASSESTSGGTDTQYF.